This T cell receptor (beta chain) was documented in a study of blood T cell repertoires in COVID-19. Study-level background: Some COVID-19 samples were acute and others convalescent; all came from the United States, Italy and Spain. The analysed material was cDNA or gDNA that came from T cells, B-cell-depleted T cells, or PBMCs.

This clone was counted between two and nine times. This CDR3 spans 13 amino acids. V lost 6 bases and J 8 bases, leaving 16 bases between the germline ends. Germline V CDR1 and CDR2: MNHEY, SVGAGI. Original processing notes: From reference gene primer amplification, estimates of nucleated cell counts were derived. Method: immunoSEQ multiplex PCR; TCRdb's copy keeps in-frame clones and lacks some. V and J calls and clone size are those listed in that table; D and trimming were worked out from the DNA. The data hold roughly 91,000 clones, with about 83% observed a single time. The source is a man aged 70 or older with active or convalescent COVID-19. This chain links TRBV6-5 with TRBJ1-2; maybe TRBD1 (6 bases). Specimen: peripheral blood. This CDR3 reads CASRLSGESGYTF. The CDR3 region has the DNA TGTGCCAGCAGGTTGTCAGGGGAGAGCGGCTACACCTTC.